A selection of T cell receptor beta chains follows, all from one sample in a study of beta chain features in type 1 diabetes. The repertoire was sequenced with immunoSEQ multiplex PCR; TCRdb's copy has only in-frame clones and lacks some. The sample has fewer than 300,000 clones, roughly 10% seen once; the top ten hold around 0.015%. Sequencing was done on a sample of naive CD4+ T cells from blood. The receptors derive from a man aged 25 to 45 with type 1 diabetes. CDR3s include the opening cysteine and the closing phenylalanine or tryptophan. The order of the fields is V gene, D gene, J gene, clone size, CDR3 DNA, CDR3 protein. D genes are given only for firm matches. Clone sizes are given selectively: once, few, many, or a class where the clone is expanded.

V gene: TRBV6-1; D gene: NA; J gene: TRBJ2-7; clone size: NA; CDR3 DNA: TGTGCCAGCAGTCCTGACAGAAGGTACGAGCAGTACTTC; CDR3 protein: CASSPDRRYEQYF
V gene: TRBV4-2; D gene: NA; J gene: TRBJ1-2; clone size: NA; CDR3 DNA: TGTGCCAGCAGCCAAGATGGGCAGGGGAGAATCTATGGCTACACCTTC; CDR3 protein: CASSQDGQGRIYGYTF
V gene: TRBV7-2; D gene: NA; J gene: TRBJ2-2; clone size: few; CDR3 DNA: TGTGCCAGCAGCTTAGTTGAGACCGGGGAGCTGTTTTTT; CDR3 protein: CASSLVETGELFF
V gene: TRBV4-2; D gene: TRBD2; J gene: TRBJ2-2; clone size: NA; CDR3 DNA: TGTGCCAGCAGCCAAGGACTAGCGGGGGGAAACGGGGAGCTGTTTTTT; CDR3 protein: CASSQGLAGGNGELFF
V gene: TRBV30; D gene: NA; J gene: TRBJ1-3; clone size: once; CDR3 DNA: TGTGCCTGGAGTACGGGAAGCTCTGGAAACACCATATATTTT; CDR3 protein: CAWSTGSSGNTIYF
V gene: TRBV6-5; D gene: NA; J gene: TRBJ1-1; clone size: few; CDR3 DNA: TGTGCCAGCAGCCGCATAACCTCCGCAGTTGCTGAAGCTTTCTTT; CDR3 protein: CASSRITSAVAEAFF
V gene: TRBV7-2; D gene: NA; J gene: TRBJ2-3; clone size: few; CDR3 DNA: TGTGCCAGCAGGGAGCAGGGTAGCACAGATACGCAGTATTTT; CDR3 protein: CASREQGSTDTQYF
V gene: TRBV5-1; D gene: NA; J gene: TRBJ2-7; clone size: NA; CDR3 DNA: TGCGCCAGCACCCCGGACAGTGACGAGCAGTACTTC; CDR3 protein: CASTPDSDEQYF
V gene: TRBV5-4; D gene: TRBD1; J gene: TRBJ2-7; clone size: few; CDR3 DNA: TGTGCCAGCAGCTCTTTTGGGGACAGGGGCTCCTACGAGCAGTACTTC; CDR3 protein: CASSSFGDRGSYEQYF
V gene: TRBV7-2; D gene: NA; J gene: TRBJ2-3; clone size: NA; CDR3 DNA: TGTGCCAGCAGCATCAGAATTCCTAGCACAGATACGCAGTATTTT; CDR3 protein: CASSIRIPSTDTQYF
V gene: TRBV7-9; D gene: NA; J gene: TRBJ1-5; clone size: NA; CDR3 DNA: TGTGCCAGCAGCAGGCAGGGAAATCAGCCCCAGCATTTT; CDR3 protein: CASSRQGNQPQHF
V gene: TRBV5-1; D gene: TRBD2; J gene: TRBJ2-4; clone size: few; CDR3 DNA: TGCGCCAGCAGCTTAGGAACGGGGGGACTTGGCAAAAACATTCAGTACTTC; CDR3 protein: CASSLGTGGLGKNIQYF
V gene: TRBV28; D gene: TRBD1; J gene: TRBJ2-7; clone size: few; CDR3 DNA: TGTGCCAGCAGTCCGACGGGACAGCTGTATCGGAACTACGAGCAGTACTTC; CDR3 protein: CASSPTGQLYRNYEQYF
V gene: TRBV7-2; D gene: NA; J gene: TRBJ2-7; clone size: few; CDR3 DNA: TGTGCCAGCAGCTTAGCTTGGCAAAGCTCCTACGAGCAGTACTTC; CDR3 protein: CASSLAWQSSYEQYF
V gene: TRBV7-9; D gene: TRBD1; J gene: TRBJ1-1; clone size: few; CDR3 DNA: TGTGCCAGCAGCTGGGGACAGGGGGCGGACACTGAAGCTTTCTTT; CDR3 protein: CASSWGQGADTEAFF
V gene: TRBV4-1; D gene: NA; J gene: TRBJ1-5; clone size: few; CDR3 DNA: TGCGCCAGCAGCCAGGGGCCTCTCCTTAGCAATCAGCCCCAGCATTTT; CDR3 protein: CASSQGPLLSNQPQHF